This TCR beta chain was retrieved from a study of cytomegalovirus exposure and HLA in healthy donors. Concerning this clone: Its antigen is not identified.

Study findings and constraints: Evidence from a later analysis indicated that most CMV-associated TCR beta chains looked HLA-restricted.

The germline gives CDR1 SGHDN, CDR2 FVKESK. Trimming cost V 4 bases and J 8 bases, with 9 bases left between them. There are 12 residues in the CDR3. The PCR was carried out with 60 Vbeta primers and 13 Jbeta primers. Method: immunoSEQ multiplex PCR; TCRdb's copy keeps in-frame clones and lacks some. The sample lists more than 150,000 clones; 76% were seen once. The J gene is TRBJ2-1, the V gene TRBV14; possible D gene TRBD1, 7 bases. This receptor was obtained from a man aged 18 to 30 in good health and CMV-seronegative. The material sequenced was PBMCs. DNA of the CDR3: TGTGCCAGCAGCCCCAGGGGGGATGAGCAGTTCTTC. Translating gives CASSPRGDEQFF.